The 19 T cell receptor beta chains below all came from one sample that was sequenced in a study of vaccination and CD4 T cells after COVID-19. Their antigen targets remain unknown. The treatment: approximately 9-day PBMC culture with coronavirus spike peptide pools or control peptides (ViraFEST assay). Cultured CD4+ T cell DNA underwent sequencing with the Oncomine TCR Beta short-read assay. Each CDR3 protein gets one entry after TCRdb re-called the PCR reads with MiXCR. Of 20,000 to 30,000 distinct CDR3 sequences in the sample, 55% to 70% were seen once. The specimen sequenced was CD4+ T cells from blood, cultured in vitro. These receptor sequences come from a human donor who had recovered from COVID-19.

The J gene is TRBJ1-3, the V gene TRBV20-1, with D possibly TRBD1 on 6 matching bases. Germline V gives CDR1 DFQATT, CDR2 SNEGSKA (reference sequence). V lost 5 bases, J lost 1 base, and 9 bases lay in between. This CDR3 is built from 13 residues. The CDR3 DNA reads TGCAGTGCTTTACAGGGATCTGGAAACACCATATATTTT. Its translation: CSALQGSGNTIYF.

This clonotype came up a few times. The chain recombines TRBV11-2 with TRBJ1-1; D call uncertain. Between the trimmed V and J ends, which lost 1 base and 1 base, there was a span of 7 bases. Germline lookup yields CDR1 SGHAT and CDR2 FQNNGV. The CDR3 has 14 residues. The CDR3 here is CASSLVPANTEAFF. The CDR3 coding sequence is TGTGCCAGCAGCTTAGTCCCGGCGAACACTGAAGCTTTCTTT.

The chain recombines TRBV24-1 with TRBJ2-1, with a weak D call TRBD1 (5 bases). CDR3 length: 15 amino acids. Germline V gives CDR1 KGHDR, CDR2 SFDVKD. V lost 0 bases and J 7 bases, leaving 12 bases between the germline ends. The CDR3 is CATSDLAQGWNEQFF. Written as DNA, the CDR3 is TGTGCCACCAGTGATTTGGCTCAGGGTTGGAATGAGCAGTTCTTC.

CDR3 DNA sequence: TGTGCCAGCAGCTTAGCCGGGACAGGGGGCTTCGAGCAGTACTTC. It is translated as CASSLAGTGGFEQYF. J is TRBJ2-7 and V is TRBV7-2, with TRBD1 matching 12 bases. There are 15 residues in the CDR3. After removal of 0 bases from V and 6 bases from J, the junction contained 3 bases not matched to a gene. Germline-derived CDR1 and CDR2 are SGHTA and FQGNSA.

Only a few counts were recorded for this clonotype. J is TRBJ1-6 and V is TRBV7-2; D is uncertain. V lost 10 bases, J lost 3 bases, and 10 bases lay in between. The length of the CDR3 is 13 residues. In germline, CDR1 is SGHTA, CDR2 FQGNSA. CDR3 in amino acids: CATRGGYNSPLHF. The CDR3 nucleotides read TGTGCCACCCGGGGTGGCTATAATTCACCCCTCCACTTT.

This clonotype was seen more than once but under ten times. The V gene is TRBV12-3 or TRBV12-4, the J gene TRBJ2-7, with D perhaps given as TRBD1 or TRBD2 (5 bases each). Trimming shortened V by 7 bases and J by 5 bases, and 21 bases separated the two germline ends. This CDR3 is built from 15 residues. As DNA, the CDR3 is TGTGCCAGCACCAAAACCGGGATCAGGGTCCACGAGCAGTACTTC. Translated, it gives CASTKTGIRVHEQYF.

V and J are TRBV19 and TRBJ2-7, with a weak D call TRBD1 (7 bases). The CDR3 is 15 amino acids. The ends were cut back, 5 bases at V and 0 bases at J, with 14 bases in the middle. The germline V gene has CDR1 LNHDA and CDR2 SQIVND (reference sequence). CDR3 nucleotides: TGTGCCAGTAGTGTACAGGGGAGGAGCTCCTACGAGCAGTACTTC. As protein: CASSVQGRSSYEQYF.

This clonotype was observed a handful of times. This sequence joins TRBV19 and TRBJ1-2; weak D call: TRBD1 (5 bases). The CDR3 loop spans 12 amino acids. CDR1 LNHDA and CDR2 SQIVND come from the germline V gene (reference sequence). Trimming shortened V by 11 bases and J by 4 bases, and 14 bases separated the two germline ends. The CDR3 protein is CASSYGGYGYTF. The CDR3 DNA follows: TGTGCCTCCTCCTACGGGGGCTATGGCTACACCTTC.

The chain is built from TRBV10-1 and TRBJ2-5; TRBD2 agrees at 9 bases. This CDR3 has 13 residues. The ends lost 6 bases at V and 4 bases at J; junction bases unmatched: 3. CDR1 and CDR2 (germline): WNHNN, SYGVQD (reference sequence). The CDR3: CASSAAGGETQYF. The CDR3 coding sequence is TGCGCCAGCAGCGCAGCGGGAGGAGAGACCCAGTACTTC.

The V call is TRBV6-1, the J call TRBJ1-5, with D tentatively TRBD1 (5 bases). The germline gives CDR1 MNHNS, CDR2 SASEGT. Deletions cut 7 bases from V and 1 base from J, with 11 bases between. The CDR3 totals 14 residues. Here the CDR3 DNA reads TGTGCCAGCACCCGGGACGGGAGCAATCAGCCCCAGCATTTT. As protein: CASTRDGSNQPQHF.

This clonotype is large by share. The CDR3 DNA reads as TGTGCCAGCAGCCCCGGACTAGCGGGGCACATTCAGTACTTC. Amino acid sequence: CASSPGLAGHIQYF. This sequence joins TRBV7-2 and TRBJ2-4; 12 nucleotides line up with TRBD2. CDR1 SGHTA and CDR2 FQGNSA come from the germline V gene. J lost 8 bases, V lost 5 bases, and 4 bases had no gene match. The CDR3 runs to 14 residues.

This chain links TRBV5-6 with TRBJ2-7; perhaps TRBD2 as D (5 bases). This CDR3 is 12 amino acids long. V was trimmed by 1 base and J by 7 bases, leaving 9 bases between them. Germline V gene data show CDR1 as SGHDT and CDR2 as YYEEEE. In DNA form, the CDR3 reads TGTGCCAGCAGCTTGAAGCCGGGGGAGCAGTACTTC. This encodes CASSLKPGEQYF.

This clonotype was counted a single time. V gene TRBV12-3 or TRBV12-4 combines with J gene TRBJ1-5, with TRBD1 matching 9 bases. The CDR3 sequence is 13 residues long. V lost 8 bases and J lost 6; bases outside the gene matches: 5. CDR3 in amino acids: CASHDRGSQPQHF. DNA for the CDR3: TGTGCCAGCCATGACAGGGGGAGTCAGCCCCAGCATTTT.

The chain links TRBV7-3 to TRBJ1-2; D gene unclear. The CDR3 is 13 amino acids. The V gene lost 2 bases and the J gene lost 2 bases, with 6 bases spanning the gap. CDR1 and CDR2 from the germline V gene are SGHTA and FQGTGA. The CDR3 reads CASSLPGNYGYTF. The CDR3 DNA sequence: TGTGCCAGCAGCTTACCGGGGAACTATGGCTACACCTTC.

The chain has TRBV15 and TRBJ1-1; D not resolved. Germline CDR1 LNHNV, CDR2 YYDKDF (reference sequence). Deletions cut 4 bases from V and 5 bases from J, with 14 bases between. CDR3 length: 14 residues. DNA of the CDR3: TGTGCCACCAGCAAGCTGGGCGACTCTACTGAAGCTTTCTTT. Its protein product is CATSKLGDSTEAFF.

The chain links TRBV15 to TRBJ2-2; D call uncertain. This CDR3 is built from 15 residues. Germline values: CDR1 LNHNV, CDR2 YYDKDF (reference sequence). V was shortened by 0 bases and J by 6 bases, with 11 bases between the two germline ends. CDR3 region: CATSRDFGTAGELFF. DNA for the CDR3: TGTGCCACCAGCAGAGATTTCGGAACGGCCGGGGAGCTGTTTTTT. The variable domain in full, with the rest retrieved from reference TRBV15 and TRBJ2-2, is DAMVIQNPRYQVTQFGKPVTLSCSQTLNHNVMYWYQQKSSQAPKLLFHYYDKDFNNEADTPDNFQSRRPNTSFCFLDIRSPGLGDTAMYLCATSRDFGTAGELFFGEGSRLTVL.

The chain recombines TRBV7-9 with TRBJ1-1; D call uncertain. The V gene's germline CDR1 is SEHNR and CDR2 FQNEAQ (reference sequence). The ends were cut back, 11 bases at V and 0 bases at J, with 10 bases in the middle. This CDR3 contains 12 residues. The CDR3 region has the DNA TGTGCCGCCGGGAGGATGAACACTGAAGCTTTCTTT. Protein product: CAAGRMNTEAFF. The entire variable domain, with the rest obtained from reference TRBV7-9 and TRBJ1-1, is as follows: DTGVSQNPRHKITKRGQNVTFRCDPISEHNRLYWYRQTLGQGPEFLTYFQNEAQLEKSRLLSDRFSAERPKGSFSTLEIQRTEQGDSAMYLCAAGRMNTEAFFGQGTRLTVV.

With regard to this clonotype: An end of the junction does not agree with germline; a read error may underlie this. The J gene is TRBJ2-5, the V gene TRBV24-1; D might be TRBD1 or TRBD2, each matching 5 bases. Germline CDR1 KGHDR, CDR2 SFDVKD. There are 18 residues in the CDR3. The CDR3 bases are TGTGCCACCAGTGAATTATCAAAAGGGGAGTCGACACAAGGGACCCAGTACTTC. Translated: CATSELSKGESTQGTQYF.

This clonotype has more than one count but fewer than ten. V usage is TRBV6-1 and J usage is TRBJ1-5; D uncertain. Germline CDR1 MNHNS, CDR2 SASEGT. The CDR3 length is 14 residues. The V end lost 9 bases, the J end lost 3 bases, and 15 bases lay between the germline ends. This CDR3 reads CASLRSLYNQPQHF. The DNA for the CDR3 is TGTGCCAGTTTGAGGTCCCTGTACAATCAGCCCCAGCATTTT.